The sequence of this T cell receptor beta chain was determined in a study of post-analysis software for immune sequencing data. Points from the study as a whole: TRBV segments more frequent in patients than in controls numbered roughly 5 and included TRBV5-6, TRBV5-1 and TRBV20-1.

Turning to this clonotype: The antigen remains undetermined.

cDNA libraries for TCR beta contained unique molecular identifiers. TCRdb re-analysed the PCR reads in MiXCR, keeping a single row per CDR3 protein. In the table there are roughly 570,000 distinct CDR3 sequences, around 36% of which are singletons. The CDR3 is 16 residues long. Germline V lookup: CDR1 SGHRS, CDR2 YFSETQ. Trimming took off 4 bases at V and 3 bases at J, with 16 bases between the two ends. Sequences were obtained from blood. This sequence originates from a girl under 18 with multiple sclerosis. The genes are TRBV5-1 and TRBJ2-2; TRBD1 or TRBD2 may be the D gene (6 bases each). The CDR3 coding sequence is TGCGCCAGCAGCCAAACGGGGGCCTCCCACACCGGGGAGCTGTTTTTT. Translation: CASSQTGASHTGELFF.